Included here is one T cell receptor beta chain sequence, with context. The antigen remains undetermined. RNA, at about 0.45 to 1 ug, was reverse transcribed with random hexamers. Across 54 Vbeta and 13 Jbeta, TCR beta CDR3 was amplified with immunoSEQ multiplex PCR. TCRdb re-derived calls from the immunoSEQ multiplex PCR reads in MiXCR, one entry per CDR3 protein. The repertoire holds roughly 200,000 distinct CDR3 sequences, with 95% as singletons. The data belong to a study of CD8 T cells in Susac syndrome. Study-level findings and limits: The study recognized that its TCR sequencing and HLA analysis covered a relatively small number of individuals.

The specimen was CD4+ T cells from PBMCs. The receptor was isolated from a human donor with multiple sclerosis.

CDR3 amino acids: CSAGRGEWDTEAFF. The DNA of the CDR3 is TGCAGCGCCGGGAGGGGGGAGTGGGACACTGAAGCTTTCTTT. The chain employs TRBV29-1 and TRBJ1-1, with D possibly matching TRBD1 (6 bases). V lost 7 bases to trimming and J lost 3 bases, with 18 bases between them. In germline, CDR1 is SQVTM, CDR2 ANQGSEA. The CDR3 length is 14 residues.